This TCR beta chain was captured by sequencing in a study of cytomegalovirus exposure and HLA in healthy donors. Those who donated were healthy bone marrow donors. The PCR used 60 Vbeta and 13 Jbeta primers. Assay: immunoSEQ multiplex PCR; the TCRdb copy retains only in-frame clones and omits some. The ten top clones account for approximately 0.93%, within a sample of 100,000 to 150,000 clones. Germline V gene sequence: CDR1 SGHNT, CDR2 YENEEA. The length of the CDR3 is 16 residues. Between the trimmed V and J ends, which lost 5 bases and 1 base, there was a span of 16 bases. This chain uses TRBV11-3 with TRBJ2-3; a weak D match, TRBD2 (6 bases). This receptor was identified in a man in his late teens or twenties in good health and CMV-seronegative. Sequenced input: PBMCs. The CDR3 protein is CASSPGPSGRTDTQYF. Written as DNA, the CDR3 is TGTGCCAGCAGCCCAGGCCCCAGCGGGCGCACAGATACGCAGTATTTT.